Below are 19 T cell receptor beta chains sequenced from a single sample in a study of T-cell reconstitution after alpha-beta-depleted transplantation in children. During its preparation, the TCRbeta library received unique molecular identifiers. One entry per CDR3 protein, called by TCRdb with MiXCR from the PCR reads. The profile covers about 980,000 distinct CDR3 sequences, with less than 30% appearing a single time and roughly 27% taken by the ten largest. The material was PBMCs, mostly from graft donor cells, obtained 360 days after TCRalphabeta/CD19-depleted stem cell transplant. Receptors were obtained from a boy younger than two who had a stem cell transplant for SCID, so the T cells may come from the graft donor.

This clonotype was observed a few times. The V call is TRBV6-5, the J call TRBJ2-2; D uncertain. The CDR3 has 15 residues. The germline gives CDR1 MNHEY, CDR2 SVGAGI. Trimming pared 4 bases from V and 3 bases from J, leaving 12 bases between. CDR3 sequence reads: CASSSSPTYTGELFF. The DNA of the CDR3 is TGTGCCAGCAGTTCTTCACCGACGTACACCGGGGAGCTGTTTTTT.

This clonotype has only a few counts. CDR3 bases: TGCGCCAGCAGCTCCCCGACGAGTTCCGGCTACGAGCAGTACTTC. It encodes CASSSPTSSGYEQYF. V gene TRBV5-1 combines with J gene TRBJ2-7; D is unclear. The CDR3 runs 15 residues. The V gene's germline CDR1 is SGHRS and CDR2 YFSETQ. Trimming removed 3 bases at V and 3 bases at J, with 16 bases between.

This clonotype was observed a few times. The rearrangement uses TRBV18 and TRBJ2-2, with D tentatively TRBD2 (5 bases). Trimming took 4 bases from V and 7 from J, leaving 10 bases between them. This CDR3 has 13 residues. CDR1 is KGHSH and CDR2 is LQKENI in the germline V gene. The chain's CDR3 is CASSRSEDGELFF. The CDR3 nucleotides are TGTGCCAGCTCACGGTCGGAGGACGGGGAGCTGTTTTTT.

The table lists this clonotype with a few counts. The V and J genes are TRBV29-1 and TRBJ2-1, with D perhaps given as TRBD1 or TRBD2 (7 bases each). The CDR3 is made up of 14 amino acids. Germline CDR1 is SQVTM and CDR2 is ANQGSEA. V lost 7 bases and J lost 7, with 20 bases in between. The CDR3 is CSAGGTAGINEQFF. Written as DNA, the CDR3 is TGCAGCGCCGGGGGGACAGCAGGGATTAATGAGCAGTTCTTC.

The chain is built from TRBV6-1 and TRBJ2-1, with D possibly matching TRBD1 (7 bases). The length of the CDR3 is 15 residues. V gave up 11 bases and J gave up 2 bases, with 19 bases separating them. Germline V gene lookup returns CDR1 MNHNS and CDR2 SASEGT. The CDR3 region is CAGSTGEVPYNEQFF. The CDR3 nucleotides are TGTGCCGGTTCAACAGGGGAGGTCCCCTACAATGAGCAGTTCTTC.

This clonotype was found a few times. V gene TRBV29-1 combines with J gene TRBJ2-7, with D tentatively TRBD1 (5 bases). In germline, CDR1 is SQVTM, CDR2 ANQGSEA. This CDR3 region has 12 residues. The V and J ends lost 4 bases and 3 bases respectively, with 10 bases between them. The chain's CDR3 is CSVADIYYEQYF. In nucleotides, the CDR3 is TGCAGCGTTGCGGACATCTACTACGAGCAGTACTTC.

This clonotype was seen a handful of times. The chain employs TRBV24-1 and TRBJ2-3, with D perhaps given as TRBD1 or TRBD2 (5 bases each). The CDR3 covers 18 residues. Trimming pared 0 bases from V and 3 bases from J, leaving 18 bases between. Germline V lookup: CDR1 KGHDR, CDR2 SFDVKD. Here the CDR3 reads CATSDLDNRDHKTDTQYF. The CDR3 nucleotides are TGTGCCACCAGTGATTTGGATAATAGGGACCACAAGACAGATACGCAGTATTTT.

CDR3 in DNA: TGTGCCATCAGTGAGTACAACTACGAGCAGTACTTC. It yields the protein CAISEYNYEQYF. The chain uses TRBV10-3 and TRBJ2-7; D not certain. The germline V gene encodes CDR1 ENHRY and CDR2 SYGVKD. The CDR3 is 12 amino acids. Trimming removed 1 base at V and 3 bases at J, with 4 bases between.

This CDR3 is CSARPTGAHEAFF. The CDR3 nucleotides read TGCAGTGCTAGACCGACAGGGGCTCATGAAGCTTTCTTT. The rearrangement joins TRBV20-1 to TRBJ1-1, with 8 bases lining up with TRBD1. Germline trimming cut 2 bases from V and 7 bases from J; bases unmatched to any gene: 6. CDR3 length: 13 amino acids. Germline V gene lookup returns CDR1 DFQATT and CDR2 SNEGSKA (reference sequence).

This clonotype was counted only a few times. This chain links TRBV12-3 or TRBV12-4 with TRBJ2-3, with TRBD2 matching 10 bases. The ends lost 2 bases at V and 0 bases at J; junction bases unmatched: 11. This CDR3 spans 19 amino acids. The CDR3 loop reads CASSLSRQRGGVSTDTQYF. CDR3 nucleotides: TGTGCCAGCAGTTTATCCAGGCAGCGGGGGGGCGTCAGCACAGATACGCAGTATTTT.

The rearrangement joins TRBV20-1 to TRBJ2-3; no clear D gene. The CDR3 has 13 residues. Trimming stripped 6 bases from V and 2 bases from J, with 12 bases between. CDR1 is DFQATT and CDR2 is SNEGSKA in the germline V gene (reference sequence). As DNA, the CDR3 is TGCAGTGCGTGGGCCTTATACACAGATACGCAGTATTTT. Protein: CSAWALYTDTQYF.

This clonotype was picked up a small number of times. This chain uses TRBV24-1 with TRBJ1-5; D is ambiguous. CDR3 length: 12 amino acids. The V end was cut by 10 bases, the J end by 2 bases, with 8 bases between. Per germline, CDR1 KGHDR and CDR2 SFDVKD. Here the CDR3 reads CATGPGNQPQHF. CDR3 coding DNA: TGTGCCACTGGTCCAGGCAATCAGCCCCAGCATTTT.

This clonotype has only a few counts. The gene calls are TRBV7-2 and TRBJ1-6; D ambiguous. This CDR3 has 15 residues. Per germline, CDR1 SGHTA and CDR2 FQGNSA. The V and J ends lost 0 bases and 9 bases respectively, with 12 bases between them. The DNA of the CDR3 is TGTGCCAGCAGCTTAGCGGTAGGGCGTAGTTCACCCCTCCACTTT. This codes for CASSLAVGRSSPLHF.

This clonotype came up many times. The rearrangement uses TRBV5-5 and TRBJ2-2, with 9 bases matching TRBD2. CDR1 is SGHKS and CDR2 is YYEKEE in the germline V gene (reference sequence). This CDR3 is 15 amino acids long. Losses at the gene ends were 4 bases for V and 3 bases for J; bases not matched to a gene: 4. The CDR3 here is CASSVAGAYTGELFF. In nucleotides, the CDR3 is TGTGCCAGCAGCGTAGCGGGGGCCTACACCGGGGAGCTGTTTTTT.

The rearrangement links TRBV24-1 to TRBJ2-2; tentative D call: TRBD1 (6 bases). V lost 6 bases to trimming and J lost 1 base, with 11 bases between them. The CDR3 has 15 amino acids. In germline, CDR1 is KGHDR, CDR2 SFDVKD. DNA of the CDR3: TGTGCCACCAGTTCAGGGACACTGAACACCGGGGAGCTGTTTTTT. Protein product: CATSSGTLNTGELFF.

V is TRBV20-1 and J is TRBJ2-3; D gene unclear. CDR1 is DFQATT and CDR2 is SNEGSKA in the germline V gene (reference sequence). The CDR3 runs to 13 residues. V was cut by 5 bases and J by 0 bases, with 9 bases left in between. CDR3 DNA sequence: TGCAGTGCTCATGGCGTTAGCACAGATACGCAGTATTTT. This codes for CSAHGVSTDTQYF.

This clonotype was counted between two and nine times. CDR3 sequence: CASTGQETRQGWDQPQHF. The CDR3 DNA reads as TGCGCCAGCACCGGACAAGAAACCAGACAGGGATGGGATCAGCCCCAGCATTTT. This chain joins TRBV4-1 and TRBJ1-5; TRBD1 matches 7 bases. Trimming removed 7 bases from V and 5 bases from J; junction bases left unmatched: 20. The V gene's germline CDR1 is MGHRA and CDR2 YSYEKL. The CDR3 spans 18 residues.

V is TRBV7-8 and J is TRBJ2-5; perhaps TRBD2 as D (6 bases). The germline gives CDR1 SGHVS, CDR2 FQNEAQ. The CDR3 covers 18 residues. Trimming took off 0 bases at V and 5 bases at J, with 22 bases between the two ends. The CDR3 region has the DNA TGTGCCAGCAGCTTAGCGAAATTTCTTCTAGGAGGGTCGGAGACCCAGTACTTC. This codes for CASSLAKFLLGGSETQYF.

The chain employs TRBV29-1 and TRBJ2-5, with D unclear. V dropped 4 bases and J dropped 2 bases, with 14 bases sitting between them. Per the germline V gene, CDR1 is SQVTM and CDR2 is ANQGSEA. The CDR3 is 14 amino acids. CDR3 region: CSVGNWPRQETQYF. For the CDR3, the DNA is TGCAGCGTTGGAAACTGGCCGAGGCAAGAGACCCAGTACTTC.